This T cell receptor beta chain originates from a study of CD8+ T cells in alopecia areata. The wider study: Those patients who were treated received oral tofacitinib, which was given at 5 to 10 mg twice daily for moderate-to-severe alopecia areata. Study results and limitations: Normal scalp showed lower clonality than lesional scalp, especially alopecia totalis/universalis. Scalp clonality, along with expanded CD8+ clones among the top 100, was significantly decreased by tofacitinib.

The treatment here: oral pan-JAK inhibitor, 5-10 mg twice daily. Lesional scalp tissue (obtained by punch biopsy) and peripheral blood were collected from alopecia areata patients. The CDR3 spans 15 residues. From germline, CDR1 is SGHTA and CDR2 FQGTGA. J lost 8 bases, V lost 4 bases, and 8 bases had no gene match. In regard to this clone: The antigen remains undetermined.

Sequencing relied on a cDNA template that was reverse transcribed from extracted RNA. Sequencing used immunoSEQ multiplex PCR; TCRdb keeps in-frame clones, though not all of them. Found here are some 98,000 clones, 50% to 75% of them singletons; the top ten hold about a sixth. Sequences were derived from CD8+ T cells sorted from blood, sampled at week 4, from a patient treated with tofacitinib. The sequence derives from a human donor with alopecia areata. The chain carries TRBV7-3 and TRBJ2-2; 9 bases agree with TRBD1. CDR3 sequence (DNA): TGTGCCAGCAGCTCTCCGGGACAGGGCTCTGGGGAGCTGTTTTTT. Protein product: CASSSPGQGSGELFF.